This T cell receptor beta chain was obtained from a study of blood T cell repertoires in COVID-19. Overall study context: COVID-19 samples from acute and convalescent phases originated in the United States, Italy and Spain. T cells, B-cell-depleted T cells, or PBMCs provided the cDNA or gDNA that served as material.

With 4 bases removed from V and 5 bases from J, the gap between germline ends came to 16 bases. CDR1 is MRHNA and CDR2 is SNTAGT in the germline V gene. The CDR3 extends over 15 amino acids. Authors' methods: Amplified reference gene primers provided the basis for estimating nucleated cell counts. Measured with immunoSEQ multiplex PCR; TCRdb has only the in-frame clones, and not every one. The V and J calls and clone size were taken over from that table, and D and trimming were inferred from the DNA. The table has 250,000 to 350,000 clones, around 91% seen once. This chain links TRBV6-4 with TRBJ2-3; D not resolved. The sequenced sample was peripheral blood. The TCR sequence derives from a woman in her sixties with acute or convalescent COVID-19. CDR3: CASSAIGGGGDTQYF. The CDR3 nucleotides read TGTGCCAGCAGTGCAATCGGCGGCGGCGGAGATACGCAGTATTTT.